This note documents a single TCR beta chain sequence. Its antigen remains unidentified. Germline CDR1 is MNHEY and CDR2 is SMNVEV (reference sequence). The CDR3 is 15 residues long. The V end was cut by 6 bases, the J end by 7 bases, with 21 bases between. The data stem from a study of shared clonotypes between healthy human individuals. Study details: Three plates were used per donor for CD4 naive, three for CD4 memory, two for CD8 naive and one for CD8 memory. Study findings and constraints: Clonotype sharing across several donors was observed for about 5.2% of naive CD4 clonotypes. Sampling involved blood alone; tissue repertoires likely differ. Richness estimates generally favored naive over memory subsets.

Using immunoSEQ multiplex PCR, the repertoire was profiled, and TCRdb retains in-frame clones only, with some absent. The sample yields approximately 400,000 clones, 96% seen once. Source material: memory CD8+ T cells sorted from blood. The sample's subset: CD45RO+ cells pooled with CCR7-negative TemRA cells. The source of this sequence is a man in his thirties or forties in good health. This chain uses TRBV27 with TRBJ2-5; D possibly corresponds to TRBD1 (6 bases). The CDR3, as DNA: TGTGCCAGCAGCTTACAGGGACGTCAGGGTGGGACCCAGTACTTC. It codes for CASSLQGRQGGTQYF.